Following are 32 T cell receptor beta chains from one sample sequenced in a study of OX40 agonist ivuxolimab in advanced cancers. Generated by immunoSEQ multiplex PCR, the TCRdb table keeps only in-frame clones and is missing some. Of approximately 74,000 clones in the sample, about 85% are singletons; the top ten hold about 0.57%. The material was CD4+ or CD8+ T cells sorted from blood, obtained in a trial of the OX40 agonist ivuxolimab. The receptors here all came from an adult with an advanced solid tumor such as melanoma, head and neck, liver or kidney cancer.

This clone appeared a single time. The rearrangement joins TRBV19 to TRBJ2-5, with D possibly being TRBD1 or TRBD2 (5 bases each). Germline V CDR1 and CDR2: LNHDA, SQIVND (reference sequence). The CDR3 sequence is 16 residues long. Trimming removed 3 bases at V and 4 bases at J, with 18 bases between. CDR3 sequence (DNA): TGTGCCAGTAGTATGCTATCGGGGCAGGGAGTAGAGACCCAGTACTTC. This codes for CASSMLSGQGVETQYF.

The chain recombines TRBV5-4 with TRBJ1-1, with D unresolved. The germline V gene encodes CDR1 SGHNT and CDR2 YYREEE (reference sequence). CDR3 length: 14 amino acids. Trimming cost V 0 bases and J 7 bases, with 13 bases left between them. The CDR3 nucleotides are TGTGCCAGCAGCTTGGTATCCGCTCGCGGTGAAGCTTTCTTT. Translated: CASSLVSARGEAFF. The full variable domain, completed using reference TRBV5-4 and TRBJ1-1, is ETGVTQSPTHLIKTRGQQVTLRCSSQSGHNTVSWYQQALGQGPQFIFQYYREEENGRGNFPPRFSGLQFPNYSSELNVNALELDDSALYLCASSLVSARGEAFFGQGTRLTVV.

The V and J genes are TRBV5-1 and TRBJ2-1; D is undetermined. V was clipped by 4 bases and J by 7 bases, with 6 bases between them. The CDR3 is 11 residues long. The V gene's germline CDR1 is SGHRS and CDR2 YFSETQ. The CDR3 nucleotides are TGCGCCAGCAGCGTCCGAAATGAGCAGTTCTTC. It yields the protein CASSVRNEQFF.

This chain connects TRBV7-8 to TRBJ2-2, with D hard to call. This CDR3 region has 12 residues. Germline CDR1 reads SGHVS; CDR2 reads FQNEAQ. V dropped 2 bases and J dropped 6 bases, with 4 bases sitting between them. The CDR3 protein is CASSLRAGELFF. The CDR3 DNA sequence: TGTGCCAGCAGCTTACGCGCCGGGGAGCTGTTTTTT.

V is TRBV15 and J is TRBJ2-7, with 8 nucleotides matching TRBD1. CDR1 and CDR2 from the germline V gene are LNHNV and YYDKDF (reference sequence). Trimming at V came to 6 bases and at J to 4 bases, leaving 8 bases not matched to a gene. CDR3 length equals 14 residues. The DNA of the CDR3 is TGTGCCACCAGAGCAGGGGGCGCGGCTTACGAGCAGTACTTC. Translating gives CATRAGGAAYEQYF.

In its sample, this clone was seen a few times. J is TRBJ1-2 and V is TRBV6-1; D perhaps matches TRBD1 (5 bases). The CDR3 sequence is 15 residues long. V was cut by 2 bases and J by 4 bases, with 14 bases left in between. Germline V CDR1 and CDR2: MNHNS, SASEGT. CDR3 DNA: TGTGCCAGCAGTGAATCGCTGGGGCAGAGCTATGGCTACACCTTC. Amino acids: CASSESLGQSYGYTF.

This chain uses TRBV14 with TRBJ2-5; D is perhaps TRBD2 (6 bases). The germline gives CDR1 SGHDN, CDR2 FVKESK. The CDR3 length is 12 residues. V lost 1 base and J 10 bases, leaving 10 bases between the germline ends. In nucleotides, the CDR3 is TGTGCCAGCAGCCAAGTCGGGCGGGGCCAGTACTTC. It codes for CASSQVGRGQYF. Full variable domain (missing parts from reference TRBV14 and TRBJ2-5): EAGVTQFPSHSVIEKGQTVTLRCDPISGHDNLYWYRRVMGKEIKFLLHFVKESKQDESGMPNNRFLAERTGGTYSTLKVQPAELEDSGVYFCASSQVGRGQYFGPGTRLLVL.

The V and J genes are TRBV5-4 and TRBJ2-6, with TRBD1 matching 9 bases. The V segment lost 6 bases and the J segment 0 bases; nucleotides outside the gene matches: 7. The CDR3 is 17 amino acids. Germline lookup yields CDR1 SGHNT and CDR2 YYREEE (reference sequence). CDR3 sequence: CASTGGQGPSGANVLTF. The CDR3 DNA reads TGTGCCAGCACTGGGGGACAGGGCCCCTCTGGGGCCAACGTCCTGACTTTC.

The chain has TRBV6-1 and TRBJ2-1; possibly TRBD2 for D (7 bases). The CDR3 totals 15 residues. In germline, CDR1 is MNHNS, CDR2 SASEGT. V was shortened by 2 bases and J by 5 bases, with 13 bases between the two germline ends. CDR3 sequence reads: CASSEWGGFDNEQFF. CDR3 coding DNA: TGTGCCAGCAGTGAATGGGGGGGCTTCGACAATGAGCAGTTCTTC.

This clone has only one observation. This chain joins TRBV14 and TRBJ2-3; D is ambiguous. The CDR3 sequence is 14 residues long. V lost 4 bases and J lost 3, with 11 bases in between. Germline V gene sequence: CDR1 SGHDN, CDR2 FVKESK. In nucleotides, the CDR3 is TGTGCCAGCAGCCCGATGGTTGCTACAGATACGCAGTATTTT. As protein: CASSPMVATDTQYF.

The CDR3 DNA is TGTGCCAGCAGCTTAGATGCAGGGACAGGCGGCTACACCTTC. Its translation is CASSLDAGTGGYTF. The genes are TRBV11-3 and TRBJ1-2; 8 bases line up with TRBD1. Trimming at V came to 0 bases and at J to 8 bases, leaving 5 bases not matched to a gene. Germline loops: CDR1 SGHNT, CDR2 YENEEA. The CDR3 is 14 residues long.

This chain links TRBV12-5 with TRBJ1-4; D remains ambiguous. CDR1 is LGHNT and CDR2 is FRNRAP in the germline V gene. V gave up 3 bases and J gave up 7 bases, with 9 bases separating them. The CDR3 is 13 amino acids. The CDR3 bases are TGTGCTAGTGGTTTAGACGGAGGTGAAAAACTGTTTTTT. Protein: CASGLDGGEKLFF.

Of note for this clone: Additional DNA sequences in this sample encode the identical CDR3. The chain carries TRBV6-5 and TRBJ1-3; D remains ambiguous. V lost 5 bases to trimming and J lost 0 bases, with 11 bases between them. The CDR3 loop spans 15 amino acids. Germline-derived CDR1 and CDR2 are MNHEY and SVGAGI. The CDR3 loop is CASSPQWGSGNTIYF. CDR3 in DNA: TGTGCCAGCAGTCCACAGTGGGGCTCTGGAAACACCATATATTTT.

The CDR3 coding sequence is TGTGCCAGCAGCGTAAGGGCTAGCGGACGCACAGATACGCAGTATTTT. This encodes CASSVRASGRTDTQYF. The chain links TRBV9 to TRBJ2-3; 7 nucleotides align to TRBD2. This CDR3 has 16 residues. Germline-derived CDR1 and CDR2 are SGDLS and YYNGEE. Trimming at V came to 1 base and at J to 1 base, leaving 6 bases not matched to a gene.

This chain joins TRBV19 and TRBJ1-2; D is perhaps TRBD1 (5 bases). The V and J ends lost 5 bases and 2 bases respectively, with 6 bases between them. Germline V gene sequence: CDR1 LNHDA, CDR2 SQIVND (reference sequence). This CDR3 is 12 amino acids long. DNA for the CDR3: TGTGCCAGTAGTCGGGGCAACTATGGCTACACCTTC. It yields the protein CASSRGNYGYTF.

The chain is built from TRBV6-4 and TRBJ1-5, with 8 positions matching TRBD1. Trimming at V came to 6 bases and at J to 2 bases, leaving 15 bases not matched to a gene. The germline CDR1 and CDR2 sequences are MRHNA and SNTAGT. The CDR3 is 18 residues long. The CDR3 is CASRAPGQATWRNQPQHF. In DNA, the CDR3 is TGTGCCAGCAGAGCGCCGGGACAGGCAACTTGGCGCAATCAGCCCCAGCATTTT.

This clone was detected once. The chain is built from TRBV27 and TRBJ1-6, with 9 bases matching TRBD1. CDR1 and CDR2 (germline): MNHEY, SMNVEV (reference sequence). After removal of 5 bases from V and 6 bases from J, the junction contained 8 bases not matched to a gene. This CDR3 has 16 residues. The CDR3 protein is CASSTTGTGSNSPLHF. Written as DNA, the CDR3 is TGTGCCAGCAGTACAACTGGGACAGGGTCTAATTCACCCCTCCACTTT.

The chain is built from TRBV5-1 and TRBJ1-1; 9 bases fit TRBD1. After removal of 4 bases from V and 4 bases from J, the junction contained 5 bases not matched to a gene. Germline V CDR1 and CDR2: SGHRS, YFSETQ. The CDR3 totals 14 residues. The CDR3 DNA reads as TGCGCCAGCAGCCCGGGGGACAGGGCCACTGAAGCTTTCTTT. Protein: CASSPGDRATEAFF.

The chain combines TRBV19 with TRBJ1-2; D is unresolved. CDR3 length equals 14 residues. Germline CDR1 and CDR2: LNHDA and SQIVND (reference sequence). Trimming shortened V by 4 bases and J by 8 bases, and 17 bases separated the two germline ends. CDR3 DNA: TGTGCCAGTAGTACCCGGGGAGGGTCCGACGGCTACACCTTC. It translates to CASSTRGGSDGYTF.

V gene TRBV5-8 combines with J gene TRBJ1-5; unclear D gene. The V and J ends lost 0 bases and 0 bases respectively, with 7 bases between them. CDR1 SGHTS and CDR2 YDEGEE come from the germline V gene. The CDR3 loop spans 15 amino acids. CDR3 sequence reads: CASSLGSYSNQPQHF. The CDR3 bases are TGTGCCAGCAGCTTGGGGTCTTATAGCAATCAGCCCCAGCATTTT.

The rearrangement uses TRBV7-8 and TRBJ2-7; 8 nucleotides line up with TRBD2. The CDR3 totals 14 residues. With 4 bases clipped from V and 6 bases from J, the junction kept 8 bases outside the gene matches. The germline gives CDR1 SGHVS, CDR2 FQNEAQ. As DNA, the CDR3 is TGTGCCAGCAGCTCGCCACCCGGGACTAGCGAGCAGTACTTC. This encodes CASSSPPGTSEQYF. The whole variable domain, filled in from reference TRBV7-8 and TRBJ2-7, reads GAGVSQSPRYKVAKRGQDVALRCDPISGHVSLFWYQQALGQGPEFLTYFQNEAQLDKSGLPSDRFFAERPEGSVSTLKIQRTQQEDSAVYLCASSSPPGTSEQYFGPGTRLTVT.

The chain carries TRBV20-1 and TRBJ2-5; 9 bases align to TRBD2. Unmatched junction bases numbered 4, after V lost 2 bases and J lost 12 bases. The CDR3 is made up of 11 amino acids. Per the germline V gene, CDR1 is DFQATT and CDR2 is SNEGSKA (reference sequence). For the CDR3, the DNA is TGCAGTGCTAGAACCGGGACTAGCAAGTACTTC. Residues: CSARTGTSKYF.

This clone was seen once. The chain is built from TRBV27 and TRBJ1-5, with D perhaps TRBD1 (5 bases). This CDR3 comprises 14 residues. CDR1 is MNHEY, CDR2 SMNVEV, per germline (reference sequence). V lost 7 bases, J lost 0 bases, and 10 bases lay in between. The CDR3 DNA reads as TGTGCCAGCACTGGGGGTCCTAGCAATCAGCCCCAGCATTTT. Translating it yields CASTGGPSNQPQHF.

V is TRBV28 and J is TRBJ1-5, with unresolved D. V was clipped by 6 bases and J by 7 bases, with 10 bases between them. CDR1 is MDHEN and CDR2 is SYDVKM in the germline V gene. The CDR3 sequence is 12 residues long. CDR3 DNA sequence: TGTGCCAGCAGGGTTAGTGCCCAGCCCCAGCATTTT. Protein product: CASRVSAQPQHF.

J is TRBJ1-2 and V is TRBV11-3; TRBD1 matches 8 bases. The CDR3 length is 14 residues. CDR1 and CDR2 from the germline V gene are SGHNT and YENEEA. V trimming: 3 bases; J trimming: 7 bases; junction bases outside the gene matches: 7. The CDR3 spells CASSFRGQDAGYTF. CDR3 nucleotide sequence: TGTGCCAGCAGCTTTCGGGGACAGGACGCTGGCTACACCTTC.

The chain combines TRBV7-8 with TRBJ2-1; the D is unclear. CDR3 length: 14 residues. The germline V gene has CDR1 SGHVS and CDR2 FQNEAQ. V was trimmed by 0 bases and J by 10 bases, leaving 13 bases between them. The CDR3 loop reads CASSLASRGQEQFF. The CDR3 DNA reads as TGTGCCAGCAGCTTAGCTTCTCGAGGTCAGGAGCAGTTCTTC.

The chain employs TRBV28 and TRBJ1-4; a possible D gene is TRBD1 (6 bases). V was pared by 7 bases and J by 3 bases, with 12 bases between. The CDR3 has 14 amino acids. Germline CDR1 MDHEN, CDR2 SYDVKM. The CDR3 region has the DNA TGTGCCAGCACCCCACAGGGACCTAATGAAAAACTGTTTTTT. Its translation is CASTPQGPNEKLFF.

The chain combines TRBV10-3 with TRBJ1-6; perhaps TRBD1 as D (5 bases). Germline CDR1 is ENHRY and CDR2 is SYGVKD. The CDR3 sequence is 16 residues long. Trimming removed 4 bases from V and 8 bases from J, with 18 bases in between. The CDR3 region has the DNA TGTGCCATCAGTGGGGGTCCAGGGAAGGAGTATTCACCCCTCCACTTT. Amino acid sequence: CAISGGPGKEYSPLHF.

The gene calls are TRBV7-9 and TRBJ2-1, with D tentatively TRBD1 (6 bases). Germline-derived CDR1 and CDR2 are SEHNR and FQNEAQ (reference sequence). There are 13 residues in the CDR3. Trimming removed 5 bases at V and 4 bases at J, with 9 bases between. CDR3 loop: CASSQGQYNEQFF. In DNA form, the CDR3 reads TGTGCCAGCAGCCAAGGACAGTACAATGAGCAGTTCTTC.

The V call is TRBV18, the J call TRBJ1-5; 7 bases are a match to TRBD1. The CDR3 consists of 15 residues. V shed 6 bases and J 1 base; nucleotides not matched to a gene: 6. Germline CDR1 KGHSH, CDR2 LQKENI. This CDR3 is CASSGGQNSNQPQHF. For the CDR3, the DNA is TGTGCCAGCTCGGGGGGACAGAACAGCAATCAGCCCCAGCATTTT.

The chain has TRBV2 and TRBJ1-2; TRBD1 matches 12 bases. There are 14 residues in the CDR3. The V gene's germline CDR1 is SNHLY and CDR2 FYNNEI. V lost 7 bases to trimming and J lost 5 bases; unmatched junction nucleotides: 5. In nucleotides, the CDR3 is TGTGCCAGCATGGGACAGGGGGCAGGGTATGGCTACACCTTC. Its translation: CASMGQGAGYGYTF.

This clone was seen just once. V usage is TRBV6-5 and J usage is TRBJ1-1; TRBD1 matches at 10 bases. CDR1 is MNHEY, CDR2 SVGAGI, per germline. This CDR3 comprises 15 residues. Germline trimming cut 4 bases from V and 7 bases from J; bases unmatched to any gene: 9. CDR3 sequence reads: CASSLPTGGVGEAFF. In DNA form, the CDR3 reads TGTGCCAGCAGTTTGCCGACAGGGGGCGTTGGTGAAGCTTTCTTT.